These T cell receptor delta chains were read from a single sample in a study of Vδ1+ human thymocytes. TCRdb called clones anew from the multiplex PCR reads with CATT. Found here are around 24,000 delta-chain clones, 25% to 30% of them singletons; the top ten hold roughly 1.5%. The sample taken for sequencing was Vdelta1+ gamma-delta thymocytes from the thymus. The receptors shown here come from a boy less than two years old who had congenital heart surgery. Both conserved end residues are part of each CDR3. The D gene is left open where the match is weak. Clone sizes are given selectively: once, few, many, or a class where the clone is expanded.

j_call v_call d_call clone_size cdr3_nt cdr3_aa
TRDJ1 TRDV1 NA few TGTGCTCTTGGGGAACTAGTCCCCCGTTCGTACACCGATAAACTCATCTTT CALGELVPRSYTDKLIF
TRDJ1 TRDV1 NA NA TGTGCTCTTGGGGTCTTCCTAGAGGGGGATAAACCGAACCGCGATAAACTCATCTTT CALGVFLEGDKPNRDKLIF
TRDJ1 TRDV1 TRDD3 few TGTGCTCTTGGGGAACGCTACGACCCTCTCTGGGGGAAGACCAATCGCGACCTATACACCGATAAACTCATCTTT CALGERYDPLWGKTNRDLYTDKLIF
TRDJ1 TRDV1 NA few TGTGCTCTTGGGGAACGGGGGTACCCGGTGTCGGGCGGTAAACTCATCTTT CALGERGYPVSGGKLIF
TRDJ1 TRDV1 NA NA TGTGCTCTTGGGGAACTCCCGATAACGCCCTCCAAGGGTACTGGGACCATGTACACCGATAAACTCATCTTT CALGELPITPSKGTGTMYTDKLIF
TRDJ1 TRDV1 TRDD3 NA TGTGCTCTTGGGGAAGCTCTTCCCCACTGGGGGATACTGAACACCGATAAACTCATCTTT CALGEALPHWGILNTDKLIF
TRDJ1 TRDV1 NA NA TGTGCTCTTGGGGAAGGACCCTACTCCCCGGGGGCGCTTAGGTACACCGATAAACTCATCTTT CALGEGPYSPGALRYTDKLIF
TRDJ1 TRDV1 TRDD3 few TGTGCTCTTGGGGGAACCTTCCCCGTACTGGGGGCCACGTACACCGATAAACTCATCTTT CALGGTFPVLGATYTDKLIF
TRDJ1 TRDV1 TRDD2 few TGTGCTCTTGGGGAACCCTCCTTCCTCCGGGCGTACACCGATAAACTCATCTTT CALGEPSFLRAYTDKLIF
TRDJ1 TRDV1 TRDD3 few TGTGCTCTTGGGGGAACCCCTTCCTACGGTACATACTGGGGGATACGAAGAGGACTCATCTTT CALGGTPSYGTYWGIRRGLIF
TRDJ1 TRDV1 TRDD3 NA TGTGCTCTTGGGGATCCAATCCCTCCCTTTGCTGGGGGACGAGGGTACACCGATAAACTCATCTTT CALGDPIPPFAGGRGYTDKLIF
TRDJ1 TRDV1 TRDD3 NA TGTGCTCTTGGGGAACTATATGCCTGGCTGGGGGATACCGATAAACTCATCTTT CALGELYAWLGDTDKLIF
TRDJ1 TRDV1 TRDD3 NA TGTGCTCTTGGGGTAGGATCCATAACCCGTACTGGGGGATACCCCTACACCGATAAACTCATCTTT CALGVGSITRTGGYPYTDKLIF
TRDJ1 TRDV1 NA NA TGTGCTCTTGGGGAACTATCCTACAAGAGGAAGGATGAGTGGCCCGATAAACTCATCTTT CALGELSYKRKDEWPDKLIF
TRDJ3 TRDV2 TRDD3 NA TGTGCCTGTGGGCGGAAGTCTTATTCGGGGATACGCTCCCTGAGCTCCTGGGACACCCGGCAGATGTTTTTC CACGRKSYSGIRSLSSWDTRQMFF
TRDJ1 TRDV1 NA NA TGTGCTCTTGGGGAACTGGTTACATCACGAAGGAGTAGGAGGACCACCGATAAACTCATCTTT CALGELVTSRRSRRTTDKLIF
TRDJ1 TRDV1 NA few TGTGCTCTTGGGACCACCTTCCTCCCCCTGGGGATACAAGGTAAACTCATCTTT CALGTTFLPLGIQGKLIF
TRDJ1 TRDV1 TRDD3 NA TGTGCTCTTGGGGAGGCTCCCCCTGGGGGACCAGACACCGATAAACTCATCTTT CALGEAPPGGPDTDKLIF
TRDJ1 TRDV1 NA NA TGTGCTCTTGGGGTCCCTCGGCCTTCCTGCGTACTGGGGAACACCGATAAACTCATCTTT CALGVPRPSCVLGNTDKLIF
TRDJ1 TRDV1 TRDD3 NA TGTGCTCTTGGGGACCCTTCTCGGGCCTCCTCCCATACTGGGGGCTTCTACACCGATAAACTCATCTTT CALGDPSRASSHTGGFYTDKLIF
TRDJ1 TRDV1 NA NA TGTGCTCTTGGGGAACTTATCATTCGATCCTACACCGTCCTGAGGGTGCTCACCGATAAACTCATCTTT CALGELIIRSYTVLRVLTDKLIF
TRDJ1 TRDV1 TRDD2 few TGTGCTCTTGGGGAAGGCCTTCCTACTCAGTACACCGATAAACTCATCTTT CALGEGLPTQYTDKLIF
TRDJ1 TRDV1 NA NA TGTGCTCTTGGGGAACTTTTTGGAGGGGGGCGCGATACGCGCGGGCTTCGGGTATCTTCGTCCTTAACCGATAAACTCATCTTT CALGELFGGGRDTRGLRVSSSLTDKLIF
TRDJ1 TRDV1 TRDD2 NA TGTGCTCTTGGGGACTCCGAAGAACCCACGTGGCCTTCCTATAATTTCTGGTCGGGCACCGATAAACTCATCTTT CALGDSEEPTWPSYNFWSGTDKLIF
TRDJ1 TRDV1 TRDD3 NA TGTGCTCGTGGGAAAAGGCCTTCCTACTGGGGGATAAGGGACACCGATAAACTCATCTTT CARGKRPSYWGIRDTDKLIF
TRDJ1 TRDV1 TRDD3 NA TGTGCTCTTGGGGAATTCCCCCCTGGGGGATACGCGGGGCACAAACTCATCTTT CALGEFPPGGYAGHKLIF
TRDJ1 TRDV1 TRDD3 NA TGTGCTCTTGGGACCTCTGTAAGGACCAAAACCTACTGGGGCCCCGATAAACTCATCTTT CALGTSVRTKTYWGPDKLIF
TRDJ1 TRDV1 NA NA TGTGCTCTTGGGGAAAGGGTAGTCCTCTCCTTAGGGGGGACCGATAAACTCATCTTT CALGERVVLSLGGTDKLIF
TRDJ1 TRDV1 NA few TGTGCTCTTGGGGAACTAGTTCCTAGGTGGCGCTTCGGGGGATTGTACACCGATAAACTCATCTTT CALGELVPRWRFGGLYTDKLIF
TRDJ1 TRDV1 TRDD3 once TGTGCTCTTGGGCTTTTTCCCAGTTCCACTGGGGATTACACCGATAAACTCATCTTT CALGLFPSSTGDYTDKLIF
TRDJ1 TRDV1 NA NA TGTGCTCTTGGGGAAGAAAACTACCTAGCCGTCACCGATAAACTCATCTTT CALGEENYLAVTDKLIF
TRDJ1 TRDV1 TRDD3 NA TGTGCTCTTGGGGTTCTTCGTCCCCACGGGGTGGGGGATACAGCCGATAAACTCATCTTT CALGVLRPHGVGDTADKLIF
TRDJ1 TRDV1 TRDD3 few TGTGCTCTTGGGGAACTGGGGACTTATTCCTACGACCCCGACTGGGGGATACTGAGGGGGTACACCGATAAACTCATCTTT CALGELGTYSYDPDWGILRGYTDKLIF
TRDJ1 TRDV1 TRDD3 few TGTGCTCTTGGGGAACGAAAAGACTGGGGGATTCCGTTCACCGATAAACTCATCTTT CALGERKDWGIPFTDKLIF
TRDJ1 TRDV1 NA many TGTGCTCTTGGTCCTAGCCTTCTTTGGAACCCGTACACCGATAAACTCATCTTT CALGPSLLWNPYTDKLIF
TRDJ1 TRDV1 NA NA TGTGCTCTTGGGGAACCCGAGTCTGATAAACTCATCTTT CALGEPESDKLIF
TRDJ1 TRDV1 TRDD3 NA TGTGCTCTTGGGGATGACCTACTGGGGGCCCCTTGCCTCGATAAACTCATCTTT CALGDDLLGAPCLDKLIF
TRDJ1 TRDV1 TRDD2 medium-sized TGTGCTCTTGGGGAACTATCGCCTTCCTATTCCCTAATAGCTAAACTCATCTTT CALGELSPSYSLIAKLIF
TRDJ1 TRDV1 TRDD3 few TGTGCTCTTGGGGCCCCACTTCAGGTTGGGGGATCTCTGTACACCGATAAACTCATCTTT CALGAPLQVGGSLYTDKLIF
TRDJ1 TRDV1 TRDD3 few TGTGCTCTTGGGGAGGTAACTGGGGGATACGACCTCGGGCAAAGGATCGATAAACTCATCTTT CALGEVTGGYDLGQRIDKLIF
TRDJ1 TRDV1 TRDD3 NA TGTGCTCTTGGGGACCGTCCTGGGCCTTCCTACTGGGGGATAGACGATAAACTCATCTTT CALGDRPGPSYWGIDDKLIF
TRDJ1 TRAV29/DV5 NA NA TGTGCAGCAAGCGTCAGGATGAACCCAGGGTACATGAGTAGAGTTAAACTCATCTTT CAASVRMNPGYMSRVKLIF